What follows describes a single T cell receptor (beta chain). Its antigen is currently unknown. Assay used: immunoSEQ multiplex PCR; TCRdb lists only in-frame clones, some missing. The sample lists about 160,000 clones, about 86% seen once, with 5% to 7% in the top ten. The data stem from a study of cytomegalovirus exposure and HLA in healthy donors. As for the study in general: Later analysis reported that the roughly 110 validation repertoires shared the platform of the 650 to 700 first-cohort repertoires.

The germline V gene has CDR1 MNHEY and CDR2 SMNVEV (reference sequence). The germline V and J ends were trimmed by 6 bases and 6 bases, with 12 bases remaining between them. There are 13 residues in the CDR3. Findings and limits, study-wide: In vitro checks showed that a few CMV-associated chains really do target CMV antigens. Altogether, about 160 TCR beta chains were recorded as cytomegalovirus-associated. Across donors, most TCRs were seen rarely, yet some public ones were widespread.

The rearrangement uses TRBV27 and TRBJ2-1; D possibly corresponds to TRBD2 (6 bases). The source of this sequence is a woman younger than 45 in good health and CMV-seronegative. The sequenced material came from PBMCs. CDR3 protein: CASSSGLSNEQFF. The CDR3 region has the DNA TGTGCCAGCAGCTCGGGACTGTCCAATGAGCAGTTCTTC.